The 6 T cell receptor beta chains in this list originate from one sample, sequenced in a study of long-term antiretroviral therapy in people with HIV. Samples were assayed with immunoSEQ v3.0 at survey level. Assay: immunoSEQ multiplex PCR; the TCRdb copy retains only in-frame clones and omits some. There are around 26,000 clones in the sample; over 85% occur only once, and about 8.9% lies in the top ten. This sample comprised unsorted PBMCs, obtained 7.6 years after starting antiretroviral therapy. Receptor source: a middle-aged woman with HIV.

J is TRBJ2-4 and V is TRBV6-6, with TRBD1 matching over 8 bases. The germline CDR1 and CDR2 sequences are MNHNY and SVGAGI (reference sequence). The J segment lost 0 bases and the V segment lost 8 bases, leaving 9 bases of the junction unmatched. The CDR3 runs 16 residues. CDR3 in DNA: TGTGCCAGCTACAGTGGACAGGGATTAGCCAAAAACATTCAGTACTTC. Translation gives CASYSGQGLAKNIQYF.

The chain is built from TRBV11-2 and TRBJ2-5; D remains unclear. CDR1 SGHAT and CDR2 FQNNGV come from the germline V gene. Trimming pared 5 bases from V and 4 bases from J, leaving 5 bases between. The CDR3 runs 11 residues. The CDR3 region has the DNA TGTGCCAGCAGCATAACAGAGACCCAGTACTTC. Protein product: CASSITETQYF.

V is TRBV4-3 and J is TRBJ1-1, with 7 bases lining up with TRBD1. Germline V gene sequence: CDR1 LGHNA, CDR2 YSLEER. The V gene end was trimmed by 4 bases and the J gene end by 4 bases; junction bases not matched to a gene: 6. This CDR3 comprises 14 residues. The CDR3: CASSREQGSTEAFF. The DNA for the CDR3 is TGCGCCAGCAGCCGAGAACAGGGGTCCACTGAAGCTTTCTTT.

The rearrangement links TRBV4-3 to TRBJ2-7, with D possibly matching TRBD2 (7 bases). The CDR3 totals 15 residues. Germline lookup yields CDR1 LGHNA and CDR2 YSLEER. V shed 4 bases and J shed 0 bases, with 13 bases lying between them. CDR3 sequence (DNA): TGCGCCAGCAGCCCTAAGGGGGGGACCTCCTACGAGCAGTACTTC. Translation gives CASSPKGGTSYEQYF.

This chain links TRBV27 with TRBJ2-3; 8 bases fit TRBD2. Germline loops: CDR1 MNHEY, CDR2 SMNVEV (reference sequence). This CDR3 spans 17 amino acids. Trimming cost V 2 bases and J 0 bases; bases outside gene matches: 7. CDR3 bases: TGTGCCAGCAGTTTAGGGGCGGGGGGAGCTAGCACAGATACGCAGTATTTT. The encoded protein is CASSLGAGGASTDTQYF.

As DNA, the CDR3 is TGTGCCAGCAGTTACTCCGTCGGGGGAGGGGGAACTGAAGCTTTCTTT. Its protein is CASSYSVGGGGTEAFF. V is TRBV6-5 and J is TRBJ1-1; TRBD1 is a possible D gene (6 bases). CDR1 is MNHEY, CDR2 SVGAGI, per germline. The CDR3 is 16 residues long. V was trimmed by 0 bases and J by 5 bases, leaving 16 bases between them.